This T cell receptor beta chain was captured in a study of CD8+CD57+ T cells in acquired aplastic anemia. For the study at large: The sorted CD4+ and CD8+ cells yielded an average approximately 3.2 ug of DNA. Study-wide results and caveats: In common between the patients and the controls were some 29 CD8+ CDR3 sequences. A significant difference in CD8+ Simpson's diversity between patients and controls was not found.

In regard to this clonotype: The antigen remains undetermined.

An expansion of CD8+CD57+ cells by flow cytometry had been shown in patients chosen for sequencing. Severe acquired aplastic anemia was present in all patients. TCR beta VDJ combinations and CDR3 sequences were profiled from genomic DNA. From the reads, TCRdb called clonotypes with MiXCR, one entry per CDR3 protein. The data show 150,000 to 200,000 distinct CDR3 sequences, under 55% seen once. V lost 4 bases to trimming and J lost 7 bases; unmatched junction nucleotides: 7. CDR3 length: 14 amino acids. Germline loops: CDR1 SGHTA, CDR2 FQGNSA. The sample consisted of sorted CD4+, CD8+, or CD8+CD57+ T cells (not recorded which) from PBMCs. This chain links TRBV7-2 with TRBJ2-7, with 10 bases that match TRBD1. The source is a human donor with aplastic anemia. The chain's CDR3 is CASSSWTGGGEQYF. CDR3 nucleotide sequence: TGTGCCAGCAGCTCCTGGACAGGGGGTGGTGAGCAGTACTTC.